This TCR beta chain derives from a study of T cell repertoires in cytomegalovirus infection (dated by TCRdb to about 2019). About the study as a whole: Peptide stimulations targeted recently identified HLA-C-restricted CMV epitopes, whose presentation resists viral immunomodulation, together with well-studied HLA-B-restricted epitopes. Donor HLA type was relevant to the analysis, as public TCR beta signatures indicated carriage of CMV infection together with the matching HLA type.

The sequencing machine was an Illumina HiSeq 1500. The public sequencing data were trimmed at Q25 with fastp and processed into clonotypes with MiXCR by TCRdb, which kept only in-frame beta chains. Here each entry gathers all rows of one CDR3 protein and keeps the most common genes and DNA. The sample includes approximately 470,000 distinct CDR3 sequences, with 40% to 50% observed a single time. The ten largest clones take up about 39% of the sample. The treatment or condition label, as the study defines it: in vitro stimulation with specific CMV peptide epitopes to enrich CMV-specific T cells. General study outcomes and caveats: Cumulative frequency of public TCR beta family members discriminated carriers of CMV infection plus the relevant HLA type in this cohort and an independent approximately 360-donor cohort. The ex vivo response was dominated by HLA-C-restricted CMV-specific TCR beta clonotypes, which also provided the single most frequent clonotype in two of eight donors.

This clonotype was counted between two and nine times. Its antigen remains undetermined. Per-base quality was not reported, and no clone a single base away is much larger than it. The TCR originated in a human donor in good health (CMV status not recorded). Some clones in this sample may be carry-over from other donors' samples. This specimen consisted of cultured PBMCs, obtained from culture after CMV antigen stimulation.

The CDR3 region reads CASSLRGQGSSPLHF. The nucleotide sequence reads TGTGCCAGCAGCTTAAGGGGACAGGGGAGTTCACCCCTCCACTTT. The sequence links TRBV7-2 to TRBJ1-6; 10 bases in the middle match TRBD1. After removal of 2 bases from V and 9 bases from J, the junction retains 4 bases not matched to a gene. Taken from the germline V gene, the CDR1 and CDR2 loops are SGHTA and FQGNSA. Taken from cysteine to phenylalanine, the CDR3 has 15 residues. This entry keeps only the CDR3 DNA: 45 bases, framed from base 1. Outside the CDR3, residues come from the reference TRBV7-2 and TRBJ1-6 proteins, so the full variable domain is: GAGVSQSPSNKVTEKGKDVELRCDPISGHTALYWYRQSLGQGLEFLIYFQGNSAPDKSGLPSDRFSAERTGGSVSTLTIQRTQQEDSAVYLCASSLRGQGSSPLHFGNGTRLTVT.